This TCR beta chain originates from a study of CD4+ T cells in melanoma. The V segment lost 2 bases and the J segment 0 bases; nucleotides outside the gene matches: 5. The length of the CDR3 is 16 residues. The repertoire was sequenced with immunoSEQ multiplex PCR; TCRdb's copy has only in-frame clones and lacks some. The sample holds over 9,000 clones, roughly three quarters seen once. The receptor was isolated from a human donor with melanoma. The source material was cells from a culture (not recorded whether cultured in vitro). The gene calls are TRBV6-7 and TRBJ2-7; TRBD2 aligns across 9 bases. TRBV6-7 is an ORF; its function is uncertain. CDR3 DNA sequence: TGTGCCAGCAGTTACGTCCAGCGGGGGGACTCCTACGAGCAGTACTTC. Translating it yields CASSYVQRGDSYEQYF.